This is a list of T cell receptor beta chains from one sample in a study of cytomegalovirus exposure and HLA in healthy donors. This table comes from immunoSEQ multiplex PCR, and its TCRdb copy is limited to in-frame clones, with some not included. This sample has 150,000 or so clones, with approximately 80% found just once. Sequenced input: PBMCs. The receptors stem from a man in his thirties or forties in good health and CMV-seropositive. The conserved cysteine and the conserved F or W are not part of the CDR3 here. D genes are given only for firm matches. Rows may omit the clone size; those that give it use once, few, many or a size class.

cdr3_aa: ASSAGTSRSNEQF; d_call: TRBD2; clone_size: .; v_call: TRBV9
cdr3_aa: ASSLSLAGGNEQF; d_call: TRBD2; clone_size: .; v_call: TRBV7-6
cdr3_aa: ATSKGRDRGLNIQY; d_call: TRBD1; clone_size: .; v_call: TRBV15
cdr3_aa: ASSLETGQSSYEQY; d_call: .; clone_size: .; v_call: TRBV7-6
cdr3_aa: ASSLLGAGIYNEQF; d_call: .; clone_size: .; v_call: TRBV6-8
cdr3_aa: ASSKQGAGETQY; d_call: TRBD1; clone_size: .; v_call: TRBV5-1
cdr3_aa: ASSVRGRGYPGELF; d_call: .; clone_size: .; v_call: TRBV9
cdr3_aa: ASSQDSIGADSREQY; d_call: .; clone_size: few; v_call: TRBV4-2
cdr3_aa: AISGSALIGEQY; d_call: .; clone_size: .; v_call: TRBV10-3
cdr3_aa: ASRHLGDRQETQY; d_call: TRBD1; clone_size: .; v_call: TRBV2
cdr3_aa: ASSSPGQGSYEQY; d_call: TRBD1; clone_size: few; v_call: TRBV14
cdr3_aa: ASDREGFGNQPQH; d_call: .; clone_size: .; v_call: TRBV7-8
cdr3_aa: ASVREKLETQY; d_call: .; clone_size: .; v_call: TRBV2
cdr3_aa: SAEEGVQRSETQY; d_call: .; clone_size: .; v_call: TRBV29-1
cdr3_aa: ASSFQGTDTQY; d_call: .; clone_size: .; v_call: TRBV5-6
cdr3_aa: ASSAGGSYEQY; d_call: TRBD2; clone_size: .; v_call: TRBV27
cdr3_aa: ASSLGTAPGYEQY; d_call: .; clone_size: .; v_call: TRBV5-4
cdr3_aa: ASSEEAGLYEQY; d_call: .; clone_size: .; v_call: TRBV2
cdr3_aa: SVEWRAPGWGYT; d_call: .; clone_size: .; v_call: TRBV29-1
cdr3_aa: ASSDNRPVGAF; d_call: .; clone_size: .; v_call: TRBV10-1
cdr3_aa: ASSLAVPYSQETQY; d_call: .; clone_size: .; v_call: TRBV11-1
cdr3_aa: ASRLTGGRETQY; d_call: TRBD1; clone_size: .; v_call: TRBV28
cdr3_aa: ASLGGIDTEAF; d_call: .; clone_size: few; v_call: TRBV7-9
cdr3_aa: ASRPAQTQY; d_call: .; clone_size: once; v_call: TRBV6-1
cdr3_aa: ASSPNWGGNTEAF; d_call: .; clone_size: .; v_call: TRBV18
cdr3_aa: ASSFFPRVHEQY; d_call: .; clone_size: few; v_call: TRBV13
cdr3_aa: ASSQVGGSEGYEQY; d_call: TRBD2; clone_size: .; v_call: TRBV13
cdr3_aa: ASSLNLRTGGRREQY; d_call: TRBD2; clone_size: .; v_call: TRBV7-8
cdr3_aa: AWSPFGQGAYNEQF; d_call: TRBD1; clone_size: .; v_call: TRBV30
cdr3_aa: ASSSRLAGETQY; d_call: TRBD2; clone_size: .; v_call: TRBV7-2
cdr3_aa: SAREDTQY; d_call: .; clone_size: .; v_call: TRBV20-1
cdr3_aa: ASSLAPVSEQF; d_call: .; clone_size: .; v_call: TRBV7-6
cdr3_aa: ASSLVQGVYNEQF; d_call: TRBD1; clone_size: .; v_call: TRBV7-8
cdr3_aa: SVVKQQGSSYEQC; d_call: .; clone_size: .; v_call: TRBV29-1
cdr3_aa: ASSPRDRGQDEQY; d_call: TRBD1; clone_size: .; v_call: TRBV7-2
cdr3_aa: ASSERLAESTDTQY; d_call: TRBD2; clone_size: .; v_call: TRBV9